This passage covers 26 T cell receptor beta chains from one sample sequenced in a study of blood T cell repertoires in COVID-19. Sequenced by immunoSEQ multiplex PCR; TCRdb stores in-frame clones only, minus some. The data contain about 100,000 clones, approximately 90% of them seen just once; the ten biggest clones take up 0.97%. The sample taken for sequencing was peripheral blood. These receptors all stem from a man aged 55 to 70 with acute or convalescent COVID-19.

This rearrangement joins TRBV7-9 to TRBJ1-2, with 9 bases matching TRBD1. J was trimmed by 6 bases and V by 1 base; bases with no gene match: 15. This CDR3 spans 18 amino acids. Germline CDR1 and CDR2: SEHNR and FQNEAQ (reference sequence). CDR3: CASSLVIGQGQGQHGYTF. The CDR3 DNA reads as TGTGCCAGCAGCTTAGTAATTGGGCAGGGACAGGGCCAACATGGCTACACCTTC.

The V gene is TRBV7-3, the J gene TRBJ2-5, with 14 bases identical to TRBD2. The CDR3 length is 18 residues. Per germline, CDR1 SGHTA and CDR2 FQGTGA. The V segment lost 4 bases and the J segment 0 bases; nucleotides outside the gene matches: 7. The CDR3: CASSSGLAGVPHQETQYF. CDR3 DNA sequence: TGTGCCAGCAGCTCGGGACTAGCGGGAGTCCCCCACCAAGAGACCCAGTACTTC.

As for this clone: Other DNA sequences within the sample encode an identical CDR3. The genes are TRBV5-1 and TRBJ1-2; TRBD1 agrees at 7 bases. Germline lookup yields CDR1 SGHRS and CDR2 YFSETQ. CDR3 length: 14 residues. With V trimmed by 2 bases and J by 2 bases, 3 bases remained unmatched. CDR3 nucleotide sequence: TGCGCCAGCAGCTTAGACAGGGCCAACTATGGCTACACCTTC. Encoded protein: CASSLDRANYGYTF.

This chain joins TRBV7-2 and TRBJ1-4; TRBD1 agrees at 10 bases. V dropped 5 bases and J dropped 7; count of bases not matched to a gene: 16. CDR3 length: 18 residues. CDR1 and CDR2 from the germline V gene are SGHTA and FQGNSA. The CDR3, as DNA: TGTGCCAGCAGCGTGACAGGGGGCCAAGTGTTGGCTGGTGAAAAACTGTTTTTT. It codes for CASSVTGGQVLAGEKLFF.

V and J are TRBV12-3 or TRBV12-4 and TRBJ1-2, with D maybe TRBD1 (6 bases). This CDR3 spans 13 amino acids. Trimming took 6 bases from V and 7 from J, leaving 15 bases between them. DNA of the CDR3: TGTGCCAGCAGAGTACAGGGTGGAAGTGGCTACACCTTC. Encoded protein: CASRVQGGSGYTF.

CDR3 nucleotide sequence: TGCGCCAGCAGCTTGGAAGGGGACAGCCCGCAGTATTTT. Protein: CASSLEGDSPQYF. J is TRBJ2-3 and V is TRBV5-1; 7 nucleotides line up with TRBD1. Germline V gene data show CDR1 as SGHRS and CDR2 as YFSETQ. This CDR3 region has 13 residues. V was clipped by 0 bases and J by 10 bases; unmatched bases: 5.

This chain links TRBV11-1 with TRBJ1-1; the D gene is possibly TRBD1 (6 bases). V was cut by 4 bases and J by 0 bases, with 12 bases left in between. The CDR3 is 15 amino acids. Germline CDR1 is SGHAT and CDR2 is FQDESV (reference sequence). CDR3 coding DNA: TGTGCCAGCAGCTCCCGGACAGTCATGAACACTGAAGCTTTCTTT. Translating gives CASSSRTVMNTEAFF. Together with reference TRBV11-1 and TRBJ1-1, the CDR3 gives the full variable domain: EAEVAQSPRYKITEKSQAVAFWCDPISGHATLYWYRQILGQGPELLVQFQDESVVDDSQLPKDRFSAERLKGVDSTLKIQPAELGDSAMYLCASSSRTVMNTEAFFGQGTRLTVV.

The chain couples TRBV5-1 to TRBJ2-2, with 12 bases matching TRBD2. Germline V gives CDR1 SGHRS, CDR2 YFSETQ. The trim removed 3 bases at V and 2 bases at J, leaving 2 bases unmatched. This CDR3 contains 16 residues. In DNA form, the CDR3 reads TGCGCCAGCAGCTCCGGACTAGCGGGAAACACCGGGGAGCTGTTTTTT. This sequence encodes CASSSGLAGNTGELFF.

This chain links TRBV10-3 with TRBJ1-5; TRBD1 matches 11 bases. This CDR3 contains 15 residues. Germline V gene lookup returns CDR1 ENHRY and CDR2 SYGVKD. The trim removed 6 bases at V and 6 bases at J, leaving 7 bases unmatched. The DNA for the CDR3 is TGTGCCATCAGCACGGGACAGGGGGGAGGTCAGCCCCAGCATTTT. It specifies CAISTGQGGGQPQHF.

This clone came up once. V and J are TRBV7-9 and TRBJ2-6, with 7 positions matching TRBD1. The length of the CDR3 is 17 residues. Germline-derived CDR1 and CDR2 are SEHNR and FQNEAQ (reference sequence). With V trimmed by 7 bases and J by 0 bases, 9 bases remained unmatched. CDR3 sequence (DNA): TGTGCCAGCATCCGGGACAGCCAATTCTCTGGGGCCAACGTCCTGACTTTC. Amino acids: CASIRDSQFSGANVLTF.

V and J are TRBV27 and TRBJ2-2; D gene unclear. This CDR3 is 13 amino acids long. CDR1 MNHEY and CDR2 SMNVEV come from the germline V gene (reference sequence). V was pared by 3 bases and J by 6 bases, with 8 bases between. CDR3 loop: CASSFTAAGELFF. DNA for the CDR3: TGTGCCAGCAGTTTTACCGCGGCCGGGGAGCTGTTTTTT.

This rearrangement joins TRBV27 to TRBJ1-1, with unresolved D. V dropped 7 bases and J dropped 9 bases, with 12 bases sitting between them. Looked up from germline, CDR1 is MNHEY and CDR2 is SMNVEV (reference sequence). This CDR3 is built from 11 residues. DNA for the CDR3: TGTGCCAGCACATGGGGAGGCAAAGCTTTCTTT. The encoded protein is CASTWGGKAFF.

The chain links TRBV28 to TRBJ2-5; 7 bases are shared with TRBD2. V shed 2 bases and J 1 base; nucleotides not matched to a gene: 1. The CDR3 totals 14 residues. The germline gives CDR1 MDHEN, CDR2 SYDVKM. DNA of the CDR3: TGTGCCAGCAGTTTAGGGGGGGTCCAAGAGACCCAGTACTTC. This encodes CASSLGGVQETQYF.

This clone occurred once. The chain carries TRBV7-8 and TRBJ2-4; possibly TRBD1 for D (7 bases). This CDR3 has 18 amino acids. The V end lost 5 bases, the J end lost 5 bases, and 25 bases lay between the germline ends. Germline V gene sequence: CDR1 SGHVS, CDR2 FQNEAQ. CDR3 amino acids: CASSTWDSLGGSQNIQYF. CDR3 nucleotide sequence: TGTGCCAGCAGCACTTGGGACAGTTTGGGGGGATCGCAAAACATTCAGTACTTC.

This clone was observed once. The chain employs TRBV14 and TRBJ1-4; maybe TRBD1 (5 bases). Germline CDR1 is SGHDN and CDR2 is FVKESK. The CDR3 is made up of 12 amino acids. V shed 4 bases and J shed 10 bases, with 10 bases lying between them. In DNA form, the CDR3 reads TGTGCCAGCAGCCTCGACAGTGGAAAACTGTTTTTT. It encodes CASSLDSGKLFF.

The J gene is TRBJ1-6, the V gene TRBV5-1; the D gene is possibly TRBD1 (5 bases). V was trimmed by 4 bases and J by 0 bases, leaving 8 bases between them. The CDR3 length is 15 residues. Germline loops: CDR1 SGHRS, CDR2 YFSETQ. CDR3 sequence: CASSTDNSYNSPLHF. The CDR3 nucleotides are TGCGCCAGCAGCACGGACAACTCCTATAATTCACCCCTCCACTTT.

The CDR3 loop is CASSGDTANYGYTF. CDR3 DNA sequence: TGTGCCAGCAGCGGGGACACCGCTAACTATGGCTACACCTTC. This chain links TRBV9 with TRBJ1-2; D is perhaps TRBD1 (6 bases). The V end was cut by 3 bases, the J end by 0 bases, with 9 bases between. The germline CDR1 and CDR2 sequences are SGDLS and YYNGEE. This CDR3 has 14 residues.

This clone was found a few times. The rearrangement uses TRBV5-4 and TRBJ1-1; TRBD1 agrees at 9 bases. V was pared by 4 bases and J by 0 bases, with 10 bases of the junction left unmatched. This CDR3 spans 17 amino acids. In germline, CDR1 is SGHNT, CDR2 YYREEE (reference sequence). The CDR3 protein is CASSTPGQGHMNTEAFF. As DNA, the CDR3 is TGTGCCAGCAGCACTCCGGGACAGGGTCACATGAACACTGAAGCTTTCTTT.

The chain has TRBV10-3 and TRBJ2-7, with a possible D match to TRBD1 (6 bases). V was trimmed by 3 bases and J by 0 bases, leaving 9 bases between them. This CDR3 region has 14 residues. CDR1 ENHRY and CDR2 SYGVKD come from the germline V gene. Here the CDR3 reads CAISEGGSSYEQYF. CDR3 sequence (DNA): TGTGCCATCAGTGAAGGGGGTAGCTCCTACGAGCAGTACTTC.

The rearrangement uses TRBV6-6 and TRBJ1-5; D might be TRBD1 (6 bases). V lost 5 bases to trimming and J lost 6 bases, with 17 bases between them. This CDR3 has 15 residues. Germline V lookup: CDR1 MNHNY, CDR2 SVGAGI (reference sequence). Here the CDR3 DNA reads TGTGCCAGCAGTCCTTCGACAGGATTTGGTCAGCCCCAGCATTTT. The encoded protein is CASSPSTGFGQPQHF.

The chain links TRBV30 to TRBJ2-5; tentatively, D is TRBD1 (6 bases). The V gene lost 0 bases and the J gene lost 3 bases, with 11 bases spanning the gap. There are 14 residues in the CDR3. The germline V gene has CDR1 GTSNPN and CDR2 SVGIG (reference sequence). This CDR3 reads CAWSVMAGEETQYF. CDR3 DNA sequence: TGTGCCTGGAGTGTAATGGCAGGGGAAGAGACCCAGTACTTC.

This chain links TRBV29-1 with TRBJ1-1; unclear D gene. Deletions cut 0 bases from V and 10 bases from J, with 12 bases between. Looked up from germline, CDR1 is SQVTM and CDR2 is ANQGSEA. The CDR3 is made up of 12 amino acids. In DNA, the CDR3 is TGCAGCGTTGAAGATCAAGGGAGTCCAGCTTTCTTT. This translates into CSVEDQGSPAFF. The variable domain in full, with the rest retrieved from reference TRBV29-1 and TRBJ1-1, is SAVISQKPSRDICQRGTSLTIQCQVDSQVTMMFWYRQQPGQSLTLIATANQGSEATYESGFVIDKFPISRPNLTFSTLTVSNMSPEDSSIYLCSVEDQGSPAFFGQGTRLTVV.

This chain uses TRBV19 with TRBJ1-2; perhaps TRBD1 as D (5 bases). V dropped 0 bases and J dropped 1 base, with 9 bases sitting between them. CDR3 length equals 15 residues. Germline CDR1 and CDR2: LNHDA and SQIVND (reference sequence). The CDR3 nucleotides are TGTGCCAGTAGTATAGATCGGACATTTAACTATGGCTACACCTTC. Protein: CASSIDRTFNYGYTF.

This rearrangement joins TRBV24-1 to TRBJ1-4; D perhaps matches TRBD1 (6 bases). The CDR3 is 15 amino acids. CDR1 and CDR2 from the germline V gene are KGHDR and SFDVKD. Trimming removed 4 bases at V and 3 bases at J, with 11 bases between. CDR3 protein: CATSEGGFSNEKLFF. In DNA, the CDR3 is TGTGCCACCAGTGAAGGGGGTTTCTCTAATGAAAAACTGTTTTTT.

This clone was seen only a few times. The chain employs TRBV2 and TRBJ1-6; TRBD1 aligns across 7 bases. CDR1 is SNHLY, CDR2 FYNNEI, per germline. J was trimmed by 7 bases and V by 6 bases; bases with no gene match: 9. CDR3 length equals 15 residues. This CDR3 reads CASSPRQGENSPLHF. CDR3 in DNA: TGTGCCAGCAGCCCCCGACAGGGCGAGAATTCACCCCTCCACTTT.

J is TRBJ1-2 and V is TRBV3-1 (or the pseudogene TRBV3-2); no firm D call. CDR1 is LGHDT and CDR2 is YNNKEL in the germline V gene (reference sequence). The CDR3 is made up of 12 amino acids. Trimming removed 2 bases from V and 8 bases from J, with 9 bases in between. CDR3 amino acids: CASSQRQWGYTF. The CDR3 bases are TGTGCCAGCAGCCAAAGACAATGGGGCTACACCTTC.